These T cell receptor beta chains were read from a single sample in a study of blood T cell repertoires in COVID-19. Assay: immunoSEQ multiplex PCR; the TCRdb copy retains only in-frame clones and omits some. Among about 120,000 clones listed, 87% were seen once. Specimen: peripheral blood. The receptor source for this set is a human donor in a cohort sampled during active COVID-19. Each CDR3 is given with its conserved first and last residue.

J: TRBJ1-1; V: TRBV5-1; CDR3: CASSRDTGEGTEAFF
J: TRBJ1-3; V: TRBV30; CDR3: CAWRWAPRRGNTIYF
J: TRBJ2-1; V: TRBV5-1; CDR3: CASSSGQSSYNEQFF
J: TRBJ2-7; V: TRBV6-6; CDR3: CASSSPFRSYEQYF
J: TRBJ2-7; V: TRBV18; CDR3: CASSPTGAGGYEQYF
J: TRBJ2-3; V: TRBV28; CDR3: CASSRGTSGLNTQYF
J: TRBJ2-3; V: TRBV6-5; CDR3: CASAGGGTDTQYF
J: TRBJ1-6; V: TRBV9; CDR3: CASSSRQNNSPLHF
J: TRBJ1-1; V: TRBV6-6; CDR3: CASSLPGQGYTEAFF
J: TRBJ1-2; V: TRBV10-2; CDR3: CASSFSQGPYGYTF
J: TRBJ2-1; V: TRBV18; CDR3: CASAITSEYNEQFF
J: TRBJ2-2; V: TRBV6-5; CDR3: CASRPPGNTGELFF
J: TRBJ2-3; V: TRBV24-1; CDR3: CATSDLSGVADTQYF
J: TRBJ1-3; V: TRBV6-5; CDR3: CASSPRVLSGNTIYF
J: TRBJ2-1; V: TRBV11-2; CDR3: CASSHSGTEQFF
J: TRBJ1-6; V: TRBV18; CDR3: CASSPRQGDAPLHF
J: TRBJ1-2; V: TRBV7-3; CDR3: CASSAGQGPYGYTF
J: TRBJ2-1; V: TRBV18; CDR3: CASSPGTSGRHEQFF